This TCR beta chain appears in the sequencing data of a study of blood T cells in healthy people across ages. A sample-barcoded 5' primer and a J-beta primer mix were used in a second PCR of roughly 6 to 12 cycles. Unique molecular identifiers of 12 random nucleotides labeled each cDNA. TCRdb used MiXCR to reprocess the 5' RACE reads, holding one entry per CDR3 protein. Of 550,000 to 650,000 distinct CDR3 sequences listed, about 26% were seen once; the top ten hold under 4.5%. The study isolated at least 6.5 million PBMCs from each sample. Findings of the study overall: Age advanced and TCR beta diversity per million T cells fell, roughly linearly.

V dropped 6 bases and J dropped 4; count of bases not matched to a gene: 9. The CDR3 is 15 residues long. As for this clonotype: Its antigen is currently unknown.

This sample also appeared in a second study, on T cells of mothers and their children.

Sequencing was performed on blood. V gene TRBV12-3 or TRBV12-4 combines with J gene TRBJ2-3; 8 bases agree with TRBD1. This clonotype was obtained from a boy between 2 and 10 years old in good health. The CDR3 sequence: CASSSHRGNADTQYF. In nucleotides, the CDR3 is TGTGCCAGCAGCTCTCACAGGGGGAACGCAGATACGCAGTATTTT.